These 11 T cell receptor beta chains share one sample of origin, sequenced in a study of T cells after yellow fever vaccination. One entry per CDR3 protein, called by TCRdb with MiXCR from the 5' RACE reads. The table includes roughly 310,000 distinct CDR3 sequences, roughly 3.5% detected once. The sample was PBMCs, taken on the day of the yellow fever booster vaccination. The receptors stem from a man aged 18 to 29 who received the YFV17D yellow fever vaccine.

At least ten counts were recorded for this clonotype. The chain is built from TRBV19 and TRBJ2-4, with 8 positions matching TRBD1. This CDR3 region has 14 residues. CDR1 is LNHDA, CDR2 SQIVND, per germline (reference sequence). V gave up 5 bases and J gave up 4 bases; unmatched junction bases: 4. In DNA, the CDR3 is TGTGCCAGTAGTCCCAGGGACAGGAAAAACATTCAGTACTTC. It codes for CASSPRDRKNIQYF.

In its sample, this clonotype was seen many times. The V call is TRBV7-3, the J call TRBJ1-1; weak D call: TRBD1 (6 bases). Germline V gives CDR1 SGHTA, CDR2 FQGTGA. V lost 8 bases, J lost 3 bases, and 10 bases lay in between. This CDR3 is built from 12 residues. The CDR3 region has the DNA TGTGCCAGCTCGGGACACTACACTGAAGCTTTCTTT. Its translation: CASSGHYTEAFF. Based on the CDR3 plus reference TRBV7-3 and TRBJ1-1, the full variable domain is GAGVSQTPSNKVTEKGKYVELRCDPISGHTALYWYRQSLGQGPEFLIYFQGTGAADDSGLPNDRFFAVRPEGSVSTLKIQRTERGDSAVYLCASSGHYTEAFFGQGTRLTVV.

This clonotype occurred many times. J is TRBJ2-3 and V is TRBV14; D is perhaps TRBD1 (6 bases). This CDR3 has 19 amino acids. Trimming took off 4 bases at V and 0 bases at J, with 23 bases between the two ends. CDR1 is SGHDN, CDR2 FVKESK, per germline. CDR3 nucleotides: TGTGCCAGCAGCCGCAGGAGTGGGGGCCCATCCCATAGCACAGATACGCAGTATTTT. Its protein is CASSRRSGGPSHSTDTQYF.

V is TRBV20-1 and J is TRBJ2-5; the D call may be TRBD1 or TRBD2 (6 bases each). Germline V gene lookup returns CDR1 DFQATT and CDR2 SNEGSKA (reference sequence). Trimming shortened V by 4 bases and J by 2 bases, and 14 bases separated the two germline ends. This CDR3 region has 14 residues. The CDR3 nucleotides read TGCAGTGCTACGAGGGGGGCGGCACAAGAGACCCAGTACTTC. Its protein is CSATRGAAQETQYF.

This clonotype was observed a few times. As DNA, the CDR3 is TGTGCCAGCAGCGGGCAGGGAAATAAGGGGGAGCTGTTTTTT. Protein product: CASSGQGNKGELFF. V is TRBV7-6 and J is TRBJ2-2; D may be TRBD1 (5 bases). V lost 5 bases to trimming and J lost 8 bases, with 15 bases between them. The CDR3 runs 14 residues. CDR1 is SGHVS and CDR2 is FNYEAQ in the germline V gene.

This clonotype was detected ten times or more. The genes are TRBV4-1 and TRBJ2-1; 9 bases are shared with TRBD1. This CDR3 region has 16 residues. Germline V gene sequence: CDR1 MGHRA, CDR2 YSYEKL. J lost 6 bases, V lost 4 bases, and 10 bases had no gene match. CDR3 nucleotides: TGCGCCAGCAGCCTAAAGACAGGGGGTGTAAGCAATGAGCAGTTCTTC. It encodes CASSLKTGGVSNEQFF.

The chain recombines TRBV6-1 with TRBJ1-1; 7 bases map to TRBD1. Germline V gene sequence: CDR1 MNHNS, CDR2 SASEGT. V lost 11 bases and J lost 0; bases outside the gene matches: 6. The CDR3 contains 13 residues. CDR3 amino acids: CALGQPMNTEAFF. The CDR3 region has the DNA TGTGCCCTGGGACAGCCCATGAACACTGAAGCTTTCTTT.

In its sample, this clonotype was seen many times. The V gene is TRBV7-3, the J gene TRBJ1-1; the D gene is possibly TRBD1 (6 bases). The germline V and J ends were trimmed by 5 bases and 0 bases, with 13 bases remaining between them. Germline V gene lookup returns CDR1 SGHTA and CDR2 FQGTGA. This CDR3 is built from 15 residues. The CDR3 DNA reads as TGTGCCAGCAGCCCCACACAGGGCCTGAACACTGAAGCTTTCTTT. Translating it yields CASSPTQGLNTEAFF.

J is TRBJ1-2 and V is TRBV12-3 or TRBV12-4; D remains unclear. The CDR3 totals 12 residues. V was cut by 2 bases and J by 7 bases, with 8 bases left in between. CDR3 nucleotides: TGTGCCAGCAGTTTAAGAGACATTGGCTACACCTTC. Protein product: CASSLRDIGYTF.

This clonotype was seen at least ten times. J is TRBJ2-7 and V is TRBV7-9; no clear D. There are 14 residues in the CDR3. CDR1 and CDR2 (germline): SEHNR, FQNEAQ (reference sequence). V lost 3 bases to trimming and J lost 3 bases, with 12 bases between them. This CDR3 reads CASSFQGDFYEQYF. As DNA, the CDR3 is TGTGCCAGCAGCTTTCAAGGCGATTTCTACGAGCAGTACTTC.

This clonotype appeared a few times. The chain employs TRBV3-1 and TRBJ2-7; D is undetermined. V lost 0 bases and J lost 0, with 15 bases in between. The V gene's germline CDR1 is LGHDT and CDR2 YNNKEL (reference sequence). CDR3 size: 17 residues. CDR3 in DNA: TGTGCCAGCAGCCAAGAAACTTCGGTGCCGGGCTCCTACGAGCAGTACGTC. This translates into CASSQETSVPGSYEQYV.